The 32 T cell receptor beta chains listed next were all sequenced from one sample in a study of blood T cell repertoires in COVID-19. Libraries were prepared by immunoSEQ multiplex PCR; TCRdb keeps only in-frame clonotypes and omits some of them. The table lists 250,000 or so clones, 90% of them singletons. The sample consisted of PBMCs or T cells enriched from blood (not recorded which). The receptors come from a woman aged 25-40 years with acute COVID-19.

This clone occurred a few times. The gene calls are TRBV3-1 (or the pseudogene TRBV3-2) and TRBJ2-2, with 8 nucleotides matching TRBD2. The CDR3 extends over 13 amino acids. V lost 6 bases and J lost 7; bases outside the gene matches: 4. Germline CDR1 is LGHDT and CDR2 is YNNKEL (reference sequence). CDR3 in DNA: TGTGCCAGCAGTTCCGGGACTAGCGGGGAGCTGTTTTTT. Amino acid sequence: CASSSGTSGELFF.

The rearrangement uses TRBV23-1 and TRBJ2-1; 8 positions match TRBD2. TRBV23-1 is sorted into the ORF group, with uncertain function. J lost 5 bases, V lost 6 bases, and 12 bases had no gene match. The CDR3 has 16 amino acids. The CDR3 loop reads CASSLNGLAGDNEQFF. The CDR3 DNA sequence: TGCGCCAGCAGCCTAAACGGACTAGCTGGGGACAATGAGCAGTTCTTC.

The count of this clone is one. The CDR3 loop is CASSGAAGGDQPQHF. CDR3 nucleotide sequence: TGTGCCAGCAGTGGGGCGGCAGGGGGAGATCAGCCCCAGCATTTT. The rearrangement links TRBV28 to TRBJ1-5; 7 bases are shared with TRBD1. CDR1 and CDR2 (germline): MDHEN, SYDVKM. The CDR3 has 15 amino acids. Trimming cost V 5 bases and J 5 bases; bases outside gene matches: 9. Looking up the rest from reference TRBV28 and TRBJ1-5 gives the full variable domain: DVKVTQSSRYLVKRTGEKVFLECVQDMDHENMFWYRQDPGLGLRLIYFSYDVKMKEKGDIPEGYSVSREKKERFSLILESASTNQTSMYLCASSGAAGGDQPQHFGDGTRLSIL.

The chain uses TRBV15 and TRBJ1-1; TRBD1 matches 10 bases. Germline lookup yields CDR1 LNHNV and CDR2 YYDKDF (reference sequence). This CDR3 is 15 amino acids long. With 4 bases clipped from V and 3 bases from J, the junction kept 5 bases outside the gene matches. DNA of the CDR3: TGTGCCACCAGCACCGGGACAGGGGACCACACTGAAGCTTTCTTT. Protein product: CATSTGTGDHTEAFF.

The chain links TRBV18 to TRBJ2-6; 11 positions match TRBD1. Germline CDR1 KGHSH, CDR2 LQKENI. Losses at the gene ends were 5 bases for V and 0 bases for J; bases not matched to a gene: 12. The CDR3 extends over 20 amino acids. CDR3 loop: CASSLPKTGTGGSGANVLTF. CDR3 nucleotide sequence: TGTGCCAGCTCATTGCCAAAAACCGGGACAGGGGGCTCTGGGGCCAACGTCCTGACTTTC.

The CDR3 protein is CASSFGQITDTQYF. The CDR3 DNA is TGTGCCAGCAGTTTTGGCCAGATCACAGATACGCAGTATTTT. The gene calls are TRBV28 and TRBJ2-3; D call uncertain. The CDR3 sequence is 14 residues long. The V gene's germline CDR1 is MDHEN and CDR2 SYDVKM. V lost 3 bases and J 2 bases, leaving 9 bases between the germline ends.

The chain uses TRBV9 and TRBJ1-6; 7 bases agree with TRBD1. CDR1 and CDR2 (germline): SGDLS, YYNGEE. The CDR3 totals 15 residues. V lost 1 base, J lost 4 bases, and 2 bases stayed unmatched. This CDR3 is CASSVRGQYNSPLHF. Written as DNA, the CDR3 is TGTGCCAGCAGCGTAAGGGGACAGTATAATTCACCCCTCCACTTT. Drawing the rest from reference TRBV9 and TRBJ1-6, the complete variable domain is DSGVTQTPKHLITATGQRVTLRCSPRSGDLSVYWYQQSLDQGLQFLIQYYNGEERAKGNILERFSAQQFPDLHSELNLSSLELGDSALYFCASSVRGQYNSPLHFGNGTRLTVT.

CDR3 in amino acids: CASSQGSFGGANVLTF. CDR3 coding DNA: TGTGCCAGCAGCCAAGGTTCGTTCGGGGGGGCCAACGTCCTGACTTTC. The chain uses TRBV9 and TRBJ2-6, with D uncertain. In germline, CDR1 is SGDLS, CDR2 YYNGEE. The CDR3 has 16 residues. The ends were cut back, 4 bases at V and 4 bases at J, with 15 bases in the middle.

This clone was seen a single time. The CDR3 DNA reads as TGTGCCAGCAGCTTGGTGTCTAGCGGATTTACAGAGACCCAGTACTTC. Protein sequence: CASSLVSSGFTETQYF. V usage is TRBV5-4 and J usage is TRBJ2-5; 7 bases map to TRBD2. The V and J ends lost 0 bases and 4 bases, in that order; junction bases with no gene match: 9. CDR3 length equals 16 residues. Germline V gene sequence: CDR1 SGHNT, CDR2 YYREEE (reference sequence).

The gene calls are TRBV3-1 (or the pseudogene TRBV3-2) and TRBJ2-2, with 8 bases fitting TRBD2. Per the germline V gene, CDR1 is LGHDT and CDR2 is YNNKEL (reference sequence). The CDR3 runs to 16 residues. With 4 bases clipped from V and 9 bases from J, the junction kept 13 bases outside the gene matches. The CDR3 sequence: CASSPPGGLAARELFF. The CDR3 region has the DNA TGTGCCAGCAGCCCCCCCGGAGGACTAGCCGCCCGGGAGCTGTTTTTT.

J is TRBJ1-1 and V is TRBV7-6, with TRBD1 identical over 10 bases. Germline V gene lookup returns CDR1 SGHVS and CDR2 FNYEAQ. The CDR3 is 15 amino acids. Losses at the gene ends were 5 bases for V and 8 bases for J; bases not matched to a gene: 11. The DNA for the CDR3 is TGTGCCAGCAGCCCCGAGTCGGGACAGGGGCCCGAAGCTTTCTTT. It specifies CASSPESGQGPEAFF.

This CDR3 reads CAIRQGWSTEAFF. For the CDR3, the DNA is TGTGCCATCAGACAGGGGTGGAGTACTGAAGCTTTCTTT. This chain connects TRBV10-3 to TRBJ1-1; 7 bases are a match to TRBD1. Per germline, CDR1 ENHRY and CDR2 SYGVKD. The CDR3 runs 13 residues. The junction had 6 bases not matched to a gene; V was cut back by 6 bases and J by 5 bases.

V is TRBV12-3 or TRBV12-4 and J is TRBJ1-5, with D maybe TRBD1 (5 bases). The V end was cut by 8 bases, the J end by 2 bases, with 10 bases between. The CDR3 loop spans 13 amino acids. The CDR3 loop is CASSGGGNQPQHF. Here the CDR3 DNA reads TGTGCCAGCTCGGGGGGGGGCAATCAGCCCCAGCATTTT.

V usage is TRBV4-2 and J usage is TRBJ2-7, with 9 positions matching TRBD2. Trimming took 2 bases from V and 2 from J; bases not matched to a gene: 7. Germline assignment: CDR1 LGHNA and CDR2 YNFKEQ. The CDR3 covers 16 residues. In DNA form, the CDR3 reads TGTGCCAGCAGCCAACTGACTAGCGGAGAAACCTACGAGCAGTACTTC. The encoded protein is CASSQLTSGETYEQYF.

The rearrangement joins TRBV9 to TRBJ2-7, with 10 bases lining up with TRBD2. V trimming: 0 bases; J trimming: 3 bases; junction bases outside the gene matches: 6. The germline V gene encodes CDR1 SGDLS and CDR2 YYNGEE. The CDR3 runs 16 residues. The DNA for the CDR3 is TGTGCCAGCAGCGTAGTTAGTAGCGGGAGGATCTACGAGCAGTACTTC. It is translated as CASSVVSSGRIYEQYF. Full variable domain (remainder filled in from reference TRBV9 and TRBJ2-7): DSGVTQTPKHLITATGQRVTLRCSPRSGDLSVYWYQQSLDQGLQFLIQYYNGEERAKGNILERFSAQQFPDLHSELNLSSLELGDSALYFCASSVVSSGRIYEQYFGPGTRLTVT.

The chain carries TRBV4-3 and TRBJ2-7; D is possibly TRBD2 (5 bases). The CDR3 contains 15 residues. With 1 base removed from V and 6 bases from J, the gap between germline ends came to 16 bases. Germline CDR1 LGHNA, CDR2 YSLEER. CDR3 loop: CASSQVAGSEPEQYF. CDR3 DNA sequence: TGCGCCAGCAGCCAAGTTGCGGGTTCGGAACCCGAGCAGTACTTC.

This clone occurred once. The J gene is TRBJ1-1, the V gene TRBV7-2; D remains unclear. Trimming pared 2 bases from V and 4 bases from J, leaving 8 bases between. The germline gives CDR1 SGHTA, CDR2 FQGNSA. This CDR3 contains 13 residues. For the CDR3, the DNA is TGTGCCAGCAGCTTAAGGGAGGGCACTGAAGCTTTCTTT. Translation: CASSLREGTEAFF.

This clone was recorded once. The chain couples TRBV24-1 to TRBJ1-5, with no clear D. Germline V gene data show CDR1 as KGHDR and CDR2 as SFDVKD. The CDR3 extends over 14 amino acids. Trimming shortened V by 0 bases and J by 5 bases, and 7 bases separated the two germline ends. The CDR3 loop is CATSDLKGDQPQHF. The DNA for the CDR3 is TGTGCCACCAGTGATTTGAAAGGAGATCAGCCCCAGCATTTT.

In DNA, the CDR3 is TGTGCCAGTATGATCGGCGGGAGCCCTTTAAATGAGCAGTTCTTC. The encoded protein is CASMIGGSPLNEQFF. The chain has TRBV19 and TRBJ2-1, with 7 bases lining up with TRBD2. The CDR3 totals 15 residues. Trimming cost V 7 bases and J 7 bases; bases outside gene matches: 13. The germline V gene encodes CDR1 LNHDA and CDR2 SQIVND (reference sequence).

The J gene is TRBJ2-3, the V gene TRBV6-4, with 10 bases lining up with TRBD2. This CDR3 is 15 amino acids long. V dropped 5 bases and J dropped 1; count of bases not matched to a gene: 3. CDR1 and CDR2 (germline): MRHNA, SNTAGT. The CDR3 loop is CASSPGTSGTDTQYF. The CDR3 bases are TGTGCCAGCAGTCCCGGGACTAGCGGCACAGATACGCAGTATTTT.

This clone was counted a single time. The chain couples TRBV19 to TRBJ1-3; D remains unclear. Per germline, CDR1 LNHDA and CDR2 SQIVND (reference sequence). V lost 7 bases and J 4 bases, leaving 11 bases between the germline ends. The CDR3 spans 13 residues. The CDR3 bases are TGTGCCAGTACCCAGGATTACGGAAACACCATATATTTT. Translated: CASTQDYGNTIYF.

The chain combines TRBV3-1 (or the pseudogene TRBV3-2) with TRBJ2-1; 11 bases line up with TRBD2. Trimming cost V 4 bases and J 8 bases; bases outside gene matches: 7. The germline CDR1 and CDR2 sequences are LGHDT and YNNKEL (reference sequence). The CDR3 is 15 amino acids. DNA of the CDR3: TGTGCCAGCAGCCTAGCGGGAGGGCTTTCCGATGAGCAGTTCTTC. Translating gives CASSLAGGLSDEQFF.

This chain connects TRBV6-1 to TRBJ1-5; maybe TRBD1 (5 bases). Germline lookup yields CDR1 MNHNS and CDR2 SASEGT. The ends were cut back, 0 bases at V and 6 bases at J, with 9 bases in the middle. The CDR3 runs to 14 residues. CDR3 coding DNA: TGTGCCAGCAGTGAAGCACTCCAGGGTCAGCCCCAGCATTTT. Its translation is CASSEALQGQPQHF.

The gene calls are TRBV20-1 and TRBJ1-1, with D tentatively TRBD1 (6 bases). V lost 3 bases and J 0 bases, leaving 17 bases between the germline ends. This CDR3 contains 16 residues. Germline assignment: CDR1 DFQATT and CDR2 SNEGSKA (reference sequence). The CDR3 is CSASGGQAGMNTEAFF. The CDR3 DNA is TGCAGTGCTAGTGGGGGGCAGGCTGGCATGAACACTGAAGCTTTCTTT.

The chain carries TRBV19 and TRBJ2-1; D gene uncertain. This CDR3 is built from 13 residues. Between the trimmed V and J ends, which lost 3 bases and 7 bases, there was a span of 10 bases. From germline, CDR1 is LNHDA and CDR2 SQIVND (reference sequence). Written as DNA, the CDR3 is TGTGCCAGTAGTATGGCGGCACCAAATGAGCAGTTCTTC. Its protein product is CASSMAAPNEQFF.

The J gene is TRBJ2-1, the V gene TRBV7-3, with TRBD2 matching over 7 bases. The CDR3 has 15 residues. Losses at the gene ends were 3 bases for V and 4 bases for J; bases not matched to a gene: 6. Per the germline V gene, CDR1 is SGHTA and CDR2 is FQGTGA. This CDR3 reads CASSFSPSGYNEQFF. DNA for the CDR3: TGTGCCAGCAGCTTTTCTCCTAGCGGTTACAATGAGCAGTTCTTC.

The V and J genes are TRBV13 and TRBJ2-2, with a tentative D call TRBD2 (7 bases). The CDR3 extends over 16 amino acids. CDR1 is PRHDT and CDR2 is FYEKMQ in the germline V gene (reference sequence). V lost 7 bases and J lost 7, with 22 bases in between. The CDR3 is CASNWGGRGLIGELFF. CDR3 nucleotide sequence: TGTGCCAGCAATTGGGGGGGCCGAGGTTTGATCGGGGAGCTGTTTTTT. Combining the CDR3 with reference TRBV13 and TRBJ2-2 gives the whole variable domain AAGVIQSPRHLIKEKRETATLKCYPIPRHDTVYWYQQGPGQDPQFLISFYEKMQSDKGSIPDRFSAQQFSDYHSELNMSSLELGDSALYFCASNWGGRGLIGELFFGEGSRLTVL.

This clone was detected once. The CDR3 DNA is TGTGCCAGTTGGGTTTTTTTTTCGGGGACTAGCGGAACCTCGAAGTTGACCGGGGAGCTGTTTTTT. Its protein is CASWVFFSGTSGTSKLTGELFF. The chain recombines TRBV19 with TRBJ2-2, with TRBD2 matching over 11 bases. Losses at the gene ends were 8 bases for V and 5 bases for J; bases not matched to a gene: 28. CDR1 is LNHDA, CDR2 SQIVND, per germline (reference sequence). The CDR3 is made up of 22 amino acids.

This chain connects TRBV28 to TRBJ2-1; TRBD2 matches at 10 bases. The V and J ends lost 5 bases and 4 bases, in that order; junction bases with no gene match: 8. The CDR3 runs to 16 residues. The germline CDR1 and CDR2 sequences are MDHEN and SYDVKM. CDR3 amino acids: CASSALPSGSYNEQFF. The CDR3 DNA follows: TGTGCCAGCAGTGCCCTCCCTAGCGGGAGTTACAATGAGCAGTTCTTC.

This clone was observed a few times. V gene TRBV29-1 combines with J gene TRBJ1-2; D uncertain. This CDR3 is 12 amino acids long. V was clipped by 5 bases and J by 3 bases, with 10 bases between them. Looked up from germline, CDR1 is SQVTM and CDR2 is ANQGSEA. DNA of the CDR3: TGCAGCGTTTCGCAGGCTGACTATGGCTACACCTTC. Protein sequence: CSVSQADYGYTF.

This clone was counted between two and nine times. The rearrangement joins TRBV19 to TRBJ2-7; D is unclear. The CDR3 is 10 amino acids. Germline loops: CDR1 LNHDA, CDR2 SQIVND (reference sequence). In nucleotides, the CDR3 is TGTGCGACTGGCAAATACGAGCAGTACTTC. Its protein is CATGKYEQYF. Combining the CDR3 with reference TRBV19 and TRBJ2-7 gives the whole variable domain DGGITQSPKYLFRKEGQNVTLSCEQNLNHDAMYWYRQDPGQGLRLIYYSQIVNDFQKGDIAEGYSVSREKKESFPLTVTSAQKNPTAFYLCATGKYEQYFGPGTRLTVT.

V and J are TRBV5-4 and TRBJ1-1; D unresolved. The V end was cut by 0 bases, the J end by 6 bases, with 18 bases between. Germline assignment: CDR1 SGHNT and CDR2 YYREEE (reference sequence). This CDR3 comprises 16 residues. In DNA, the CDR3 is TGTGCCAGCAGCTTGGAGGCAAGTTTTCTAGCGGCTGAAGCTTTCTTT. It yields the protein CASSLEASFLAAEAFF.